The T cell receptor beta chain described here comes from a study of blood T cell repertoires in COVID-19. About the research overall: COVID-19 samples collected from the United States, Italy and Spain covered acute and convalescent phases. T cells, B-cell-depleted T cells, or PBMCs provided the cDNA or gDNA that served as material.

Within 2 weeks before study entry, exposed participants met a COVID-19 case. V shed 1 base and J 6 bases; nucleotides not matched to a gene: 4. CDR1 is LGHDT and CDR2 is YNNKEL in the germline V gene (reference sequence). This CDR3 region has 16 residues. Measured with immunoSEQ multiplex PCR; TCRdb has only the in-frame clones, and not every one. The table lists 250,000 to 300,000 clones, approximately 82% of them singletons, with less than 5.5% in the top ten. The sequence was collected from a man aged 40-49 years who had been exposed to COVID-19. The rearrangement joins TRBV3-1 (or the pseudogene TRBV3-2) to TRBJ2-2; TRBD2 agrees at 11 bases. The material sequenced was PBMCs or T cells enriched from blood (not recorded which). The CDR3 loop reads CASSQGQLAGAGELFF. The CDR3 nucleotides read TGTGCCAGCAGCCAAGGTCAACTAGCGGGAGCCGGGGAGCTGTTTTTT.